This T cell receptor beta chain was recovered during a study of neurological immune-mediated disorders. Study outcomes and limitations: Among expanded clones, no CDR3 amino acid sequences were shared across subjects, a pattern suggesting private repertoires in all groups. For the multiple sclerosis repertoire cluster, an association with any clinical or MRI feature was absent. Healthy controls had more TCR clonal expansion than multiple sclerosis, which showed the least, whereas HTLV-1-associated myelopathy showed the most.

This CDR3 is 13 amino acids long. The V and J ends lost 0 bases and 7 bases respectively, with 7 bases between them. It was by 5'RACE with 10-nucleotide random UMIs that the cDNA was made. A single record per CDR3 protein comes from TCRdb applying MiXCR to the 5' RACE reads. The table lists 55,000 to 80,000 distinct CDR3 sequences, roughly 4.8% of them singletons. This clonotype was seen many times. Its antigen is still unknown. The chain carries TRBV12-3 or TRBV12-4 and TRBJ1-5; D gene unclear. The TCR was taken from a woman aged 50 to 60 with multiple sclerosis. Sequenced input: PBMCs. In DNA form, the CDR3 reads TGTGCCAGCAGTTTAGCGCTGGCACAGCCCCAGCATTTT. This codes for CASSLALAQPQHF.